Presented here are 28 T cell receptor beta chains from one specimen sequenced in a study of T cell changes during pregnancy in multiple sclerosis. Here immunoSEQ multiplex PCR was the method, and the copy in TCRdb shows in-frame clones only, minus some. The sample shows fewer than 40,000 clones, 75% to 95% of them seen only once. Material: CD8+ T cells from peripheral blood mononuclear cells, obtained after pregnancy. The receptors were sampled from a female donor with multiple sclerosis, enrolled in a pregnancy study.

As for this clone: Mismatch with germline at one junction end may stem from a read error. The DNA of the CDR3 is TGTGCCAGTAGCGTACGGGGTCTCTCCTACAATGAGCAGTTCTTC. It is translated as CASSVRGLSYNEQFF. The genes are TRBV9 and TRBJ2-1; D is possibly TRBD2 (5 bases). CDR1 is SGDLS, CDR2 YYNGEE, per germline. The CDR3 length is 15 residues.

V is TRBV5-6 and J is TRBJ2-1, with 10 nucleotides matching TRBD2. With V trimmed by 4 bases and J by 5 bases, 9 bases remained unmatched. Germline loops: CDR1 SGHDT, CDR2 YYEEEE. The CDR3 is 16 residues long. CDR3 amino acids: CASSSLAGVFDNEQFF. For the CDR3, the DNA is TGTGCCAGCAGCAGCCTAGCGGGAGTTTTTGACAATGAGCAGTTCTTC. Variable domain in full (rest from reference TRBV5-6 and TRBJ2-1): DAGVTQSPTHLIKTRGQQVTLRCSPKSGHDTVSWYQQALGQGPQFIFQYYEEEERQRGNFPDRFSGHQFPNYSSELNVNALLLGDSALYLCASSSLAGVFDNEQFFGPGTRLTVL.

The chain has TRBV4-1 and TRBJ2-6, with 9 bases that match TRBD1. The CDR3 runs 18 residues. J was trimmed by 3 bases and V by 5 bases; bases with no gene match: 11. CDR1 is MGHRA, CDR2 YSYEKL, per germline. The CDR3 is CASSNLTGGRGGANVLTF. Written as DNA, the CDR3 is TGCGCCAGCAGCAACCTTACAGGGGGCCGGGGTGGGGCCAACGTCCTGACTTTC.

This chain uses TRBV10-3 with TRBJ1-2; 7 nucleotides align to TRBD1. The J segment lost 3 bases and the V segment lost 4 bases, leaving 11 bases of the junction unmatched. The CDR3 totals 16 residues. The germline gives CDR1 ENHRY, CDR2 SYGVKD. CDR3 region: CAISGYGGGQDYGYTF. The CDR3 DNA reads TGTGCCATCAGTGGGTATGGGGGAGGACAGGACTATGGCTACACCTTC.

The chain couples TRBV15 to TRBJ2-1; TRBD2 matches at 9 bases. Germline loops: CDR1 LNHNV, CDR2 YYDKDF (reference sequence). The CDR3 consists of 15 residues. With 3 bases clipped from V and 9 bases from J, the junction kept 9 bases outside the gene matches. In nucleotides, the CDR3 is TGTGCCACCAGCAGTAGCGGGAGTTCACTGGGTGAGCAGTTCTTC. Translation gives CATSSSGSSLGEQFF.

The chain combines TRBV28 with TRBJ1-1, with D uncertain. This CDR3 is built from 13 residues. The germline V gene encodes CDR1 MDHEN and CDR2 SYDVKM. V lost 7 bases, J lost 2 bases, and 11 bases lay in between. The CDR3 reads CASNIRQNTEAFF. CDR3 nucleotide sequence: TGTGCCAGCAACATCAGACAAAACACTGAAGCTTTCTTT.

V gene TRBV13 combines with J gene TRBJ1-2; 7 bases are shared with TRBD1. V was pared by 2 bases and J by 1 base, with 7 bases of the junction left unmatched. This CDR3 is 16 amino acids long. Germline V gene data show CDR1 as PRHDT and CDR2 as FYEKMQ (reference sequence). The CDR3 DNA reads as TGTGCCAGCAGCTTATCGGCAGGGGGGATTAACTATGGCTACACCTTC. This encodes CASSLSAGGINYGYTF.

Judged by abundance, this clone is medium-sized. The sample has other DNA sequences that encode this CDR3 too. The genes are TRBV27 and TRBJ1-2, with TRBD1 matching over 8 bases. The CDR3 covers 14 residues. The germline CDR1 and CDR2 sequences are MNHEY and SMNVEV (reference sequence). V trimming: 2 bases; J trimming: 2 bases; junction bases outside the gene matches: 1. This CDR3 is CASSLQGANYGYTF. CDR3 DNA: TGTGCCAGCAGTTTACAGGGGGCCAACTATGGCTACACCTTC.

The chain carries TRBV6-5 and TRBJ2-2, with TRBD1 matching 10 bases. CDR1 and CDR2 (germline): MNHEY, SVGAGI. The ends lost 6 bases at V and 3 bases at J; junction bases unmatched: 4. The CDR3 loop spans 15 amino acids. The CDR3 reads CASRPGQGYTGELFF. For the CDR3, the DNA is TGTGCCAGCAGACCGGGACAGGGGTACACCGGGGAGCTGTTTTTT.

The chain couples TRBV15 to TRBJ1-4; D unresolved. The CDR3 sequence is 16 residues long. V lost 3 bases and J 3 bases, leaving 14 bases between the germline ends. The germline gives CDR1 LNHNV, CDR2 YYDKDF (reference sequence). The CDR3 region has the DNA TGTGCCACCAGCAGGTTTGACGGGGTGTCTAATGAAAAACTGTTTTTT. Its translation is CATSRFDGVSNEKLFF. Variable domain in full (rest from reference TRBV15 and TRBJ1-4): DAMVIQNPRYQVTQFGKPVTLSCSQTLNHNVMYWYQQKSSQAPKLLFHYYDKDFNNEADTPDNFQSRRPNTSFCFLDIRSPGLGDTAMYLCATSRFDGVSNEKLFFGSGTQLSVL.

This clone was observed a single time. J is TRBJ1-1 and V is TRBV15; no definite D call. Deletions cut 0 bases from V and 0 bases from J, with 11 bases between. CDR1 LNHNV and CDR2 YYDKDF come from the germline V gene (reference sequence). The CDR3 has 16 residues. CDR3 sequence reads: CATSRDAEHLNTEAFF. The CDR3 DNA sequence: TGTGCCACCAGCAGAGATGCCGAGCACCTGAACACTGAAGCTTTCTTT.

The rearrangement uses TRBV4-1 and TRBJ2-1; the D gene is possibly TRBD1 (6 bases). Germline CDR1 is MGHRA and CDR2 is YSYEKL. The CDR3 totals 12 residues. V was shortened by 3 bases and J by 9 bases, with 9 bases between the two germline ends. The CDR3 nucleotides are TGCGCCAGCAGCCAGAGAGGGGGTGAGCAGTTCTTC. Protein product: CASSQRGGEQFF.

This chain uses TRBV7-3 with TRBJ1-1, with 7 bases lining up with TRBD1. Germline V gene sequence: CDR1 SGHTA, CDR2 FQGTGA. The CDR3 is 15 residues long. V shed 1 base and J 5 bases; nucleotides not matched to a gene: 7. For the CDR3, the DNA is TGTGCCAGCAGCTTAAGTTCAGGGGGAAAGACTGAAGCTTTCTTT. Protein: CASSLSSGGKTEAFF.

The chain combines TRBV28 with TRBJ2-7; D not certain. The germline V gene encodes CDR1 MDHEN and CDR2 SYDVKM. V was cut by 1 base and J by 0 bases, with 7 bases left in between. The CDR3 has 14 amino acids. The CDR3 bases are TGTGCCAGCAGTTTATTGGAGAGCTCCTACGAGCAGTACTTC. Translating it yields CASSLLESSYEQYF.

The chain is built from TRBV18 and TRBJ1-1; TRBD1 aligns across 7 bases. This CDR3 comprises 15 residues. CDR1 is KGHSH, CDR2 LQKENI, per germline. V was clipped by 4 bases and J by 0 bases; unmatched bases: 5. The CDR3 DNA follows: TGTGCCAGCTCACGCGAGACAGGGATGAACACTGAAGCTTTCTTT. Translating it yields CASSRETGMNTEAFF.

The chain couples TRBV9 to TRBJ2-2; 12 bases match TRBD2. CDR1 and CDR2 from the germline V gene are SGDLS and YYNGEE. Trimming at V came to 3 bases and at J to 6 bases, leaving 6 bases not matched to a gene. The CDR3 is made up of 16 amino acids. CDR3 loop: CASSASGGAVSGELFF. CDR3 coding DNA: TGTGCCAGCAGCGCTAGCGGGGGGGCCGTGTCCGGGGAGCTGTTTTTT.

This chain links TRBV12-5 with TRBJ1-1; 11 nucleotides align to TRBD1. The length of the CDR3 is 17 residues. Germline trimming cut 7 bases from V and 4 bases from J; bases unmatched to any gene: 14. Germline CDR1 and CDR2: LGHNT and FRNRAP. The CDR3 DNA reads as TGTGCTAGTGCCGTGGGCCCACTGGGACAGGGGGTCACTGAAGCTTTCTTT. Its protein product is CASAVGPLGQGVTEAFF.

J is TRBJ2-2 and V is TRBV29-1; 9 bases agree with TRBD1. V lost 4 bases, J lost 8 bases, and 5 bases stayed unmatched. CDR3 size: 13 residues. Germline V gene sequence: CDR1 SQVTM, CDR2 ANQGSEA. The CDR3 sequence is CSVGTGETGELFF. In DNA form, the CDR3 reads TGCAGCGTTGGGACAGGGGAGACTGGGGAGCTGTTTTTT.

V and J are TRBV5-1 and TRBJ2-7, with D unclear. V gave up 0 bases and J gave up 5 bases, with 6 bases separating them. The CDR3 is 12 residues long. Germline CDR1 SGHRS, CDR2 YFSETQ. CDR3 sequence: CASSLADDEQYF. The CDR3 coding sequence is TGCGCCAGCAGCTTGGCAGATGACGAGCAGTACTTC.

CDR3 sequence (DNA): TGTGCCAGCAGCCAAGATCCGGGGGACTACGAGCAGTACTTC. Translation: CASSQDPGDYEQYF. This chain joins TRBV4-2 and TRBJ2-7; weak D call: TRBD2 (6 bases). Trimming pared 0 bases from V and 3 bases from J, leaving 9 bases between. Germline CDR1 and CDR2: LGHNA and YNFKEQ. The CDR3 has 14 residues.

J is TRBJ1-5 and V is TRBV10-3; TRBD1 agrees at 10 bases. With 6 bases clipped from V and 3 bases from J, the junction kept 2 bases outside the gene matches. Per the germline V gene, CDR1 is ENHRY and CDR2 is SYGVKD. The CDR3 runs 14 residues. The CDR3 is CAIRDRGDNQPQHF. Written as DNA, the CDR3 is TGTGCCATCAGGGACAGGGGGGACAATCAGCCCCAGCATTTT.

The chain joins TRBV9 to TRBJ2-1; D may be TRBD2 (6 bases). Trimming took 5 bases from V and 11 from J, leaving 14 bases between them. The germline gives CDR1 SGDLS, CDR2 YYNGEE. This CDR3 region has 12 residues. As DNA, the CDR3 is TGTGCCAGCAGTCCCCGGGACTTTCAGCAGTTCTTC. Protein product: CASSPRDFQQFF.

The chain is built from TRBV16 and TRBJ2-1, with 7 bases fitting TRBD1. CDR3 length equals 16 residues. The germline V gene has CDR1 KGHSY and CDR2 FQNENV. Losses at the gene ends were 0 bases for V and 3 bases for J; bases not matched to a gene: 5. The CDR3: CASSQSKQGHYNEQFF. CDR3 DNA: TGTGCCAGCAGCCAATCGAAACAGGGGCACTACAATGAGCAGTTCTTC.

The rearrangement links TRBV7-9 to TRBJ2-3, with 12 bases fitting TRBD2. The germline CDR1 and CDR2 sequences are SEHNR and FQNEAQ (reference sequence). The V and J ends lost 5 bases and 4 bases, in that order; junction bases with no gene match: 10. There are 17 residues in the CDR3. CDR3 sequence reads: CASSQLRTSGASDTQYF. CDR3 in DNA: TGTGCCAGCAGCCAACTCAGGACTAGCGGGGCGTCAGATACGCAGTATTTT.

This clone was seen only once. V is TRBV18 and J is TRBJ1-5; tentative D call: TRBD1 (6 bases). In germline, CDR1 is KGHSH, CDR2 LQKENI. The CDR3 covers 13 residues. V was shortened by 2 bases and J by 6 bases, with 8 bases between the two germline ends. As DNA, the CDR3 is TGTGCCAGCTCACCAGGGGGCCGTCAGCCCCAGCATTTT. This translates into CASSPGGRQPQHF.

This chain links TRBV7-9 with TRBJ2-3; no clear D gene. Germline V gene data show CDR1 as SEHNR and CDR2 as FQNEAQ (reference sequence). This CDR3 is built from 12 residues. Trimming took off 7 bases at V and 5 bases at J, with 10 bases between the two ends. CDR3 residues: CASTLLRDTQYF. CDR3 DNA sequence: TGTGCCAGCACCCTTCTAAGAGATACGCAGTATTTT.

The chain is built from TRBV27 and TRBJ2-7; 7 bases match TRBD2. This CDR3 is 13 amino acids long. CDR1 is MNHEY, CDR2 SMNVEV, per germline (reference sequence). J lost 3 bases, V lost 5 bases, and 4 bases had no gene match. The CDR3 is CASSAGLNYEQYF. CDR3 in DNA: TGTGCCAGCAGTGCGGGACTAAACTACGAGCAGTACTTC.

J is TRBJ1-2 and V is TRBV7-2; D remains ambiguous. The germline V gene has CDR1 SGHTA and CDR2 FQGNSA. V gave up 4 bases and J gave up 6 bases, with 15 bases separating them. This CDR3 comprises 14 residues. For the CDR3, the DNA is TGTGCCAGCAGCTCCCCCCCGCGGAGGCATGGCTACACCTTC. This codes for CASSSPPRRHGYTF.